This section outlines one T cell receptor beta chain sequence together with its context. Its specificity is not known. Sequencing used immunoSEQ multiplex PCR; TCRdb keeps in-frame clones, though not all of them. The sample lists about 140,000 clones; about nine tenths were seen once. The sample comes from a study of T cell responses to AZD1222 COVID-19 vaccine. Findings and caveats of the study: Unmutated variant regions are reportedly targeted by nearly half of spike-specific TCRs. Breadth and depth of Spike-specific TCRs rose after two AZD1222 doses. CD4 TCRs associated with vaccination spanned spike, dominating at 160-218 and 743-854. At baseline, just 6 or 7 AZD1222 recipients tested seropositive.

Looked up from germline, CDR1 is SGHNT and CDR2 is YYREEE (reference sequence). The CDR3 runs 14 residues. V trimming: 0 bases; J trimming: 5 bases; junction bases outside the gene matches: 2. The input for sequencing was peripheral blood, taken on day 0 of AZD1222 vaccination. J is TRBJ1-1 and V is TRBV5-4, with 9 positions matching TRBD1. The origin of this receptor is an adult in good health. The CDR3 DNA is TGTGCCAGCAGCTTGGGCGACAGGGGGACTGAAGCTTTCTTT. Its translation is CASSLGDRGTEAFF.